One sample yielded the 6 T cell receptor beta chains listed below, sequenced in a study of T cells in Graves' hyperthyroidism and ophthalmopathy (dated by TCRdb to about 2019). Library preparation used multiplex PCR. Sequencing instrument: Illumina HiSeq 2000. The TCR beta CDR3 regions were amplified from RNA transcripts. A first-round RT-PCR of the TCR CDR3 used the HTBI primer set with the Qiagen OneStep RT-PCR kit. TCRdb trimmed the raw reads at Q25, called clones with MiXCR and kept productive beta chains. Every CDR3 protein is listed once, alongside the most common genes and DNA of its rows. This sample gives about 640,000 distinct CDR3 sequences in total; less than 25% of them show up just once. 34% of the sample rests with the top ten. Sequenced material: blood. These receptors were taken from a man aged 25-45 years with Graves' ophthalmopathy.

The CDR3 protein is CASGLTSGRAVTGELFF. CDR3 nucleotide sequence: TGTGCCAGCGGCCTGACTAGCGGGAGGGCCGTCACCGGGGAGCTGTTTTTT. The chain has TRBV11-2 and TRBJ2-2, with 14 bases that match TRBD2. The germline V gene has CDR1 SGHAT and CDR2 FQNNGV. The CDR3 covers 17 residues. After removal of 8 bases from V and 4 bases from J, the junction contained 9 bases not matched to a gene.

This clonotype turned up a few times. The chain has TRBV19 and TRBJ1-1, with D possibly being TRBD1 (5 bases). The V gene's germline CDR1 is LNHDA and CDR2 SQIVND (reference sequence). Trimming stripped 1 base from V and 6 bases from J, with 18 bases between. The CDR3 runs 16 residues. CDR3 coding DNA: TGTGCCAGTAGTATAGGCCAAACAGGTCTGGGAGCTGAAGCTTTCTTT. Protein product: CASSIGQTGLGAEAFF.

The sample holds a few counts of this clonotype. The J gene is TRBJ2-3, the V gene TRBV5-1; D might be TRBD2 (5 bases). The CDR3 is 13 residues long. Germline V gene sequence: CDR1 SGHRS, CDR2 YFSETQ. The germline V and J ends were trimmed by 5 bases and 3 bases, with 10 bases remaining between them. CDR3 coding DNA: TGCGCCAGCAGTTACTCGGGGACAGATACGCAGTATTTT. Translated, it gives CASSYSGTDTQYF.

This clonotype was counted at least ten times. The rearrangement uses TRBV28 and TRBJ2-7; D may be TRBD1 (5 bases). This CDR3 comprises 14 residues. The germline gives CDR1 MDHEN, CDR2 SYDVKM. V was pared by 5 bases and J by 4 bases, with 15 bases between. CDR3 amino acids: CASSVLSKGYEQYF. The CDR3 bases are TGTGCCAGCAGTGTACTATCAAAGGGGTACGAGCAGTACTTC.

This clonotype was seen a handful of times. The CDR3 DNA reads as TGCAGTGCTTTTCACTTGGCCATATCTAGCGGGGCGACCTCCTACGAGCAGTACTTC. Its protein product is CSAFHLAISSGATSYEQYF. The chain couples TRBV20-1 to TRBJ2-7; 9 bases map to TRBD2. This CDR3 is 19 amino acids long. The V gene end was trimmed by 5 bases and the J gene end by 0 bases; junction bases not matched to a gene: 20. Germline loops: CDR1 DFQATT, CDR2 SNEGSKA (reference sequence).

The gene calls are TRBV24-1 and TRBJ2-7; no firm D call. V lost 4 bases and J 2 bases, leaving 11 bases between the germline ends. Germline CDR1 and CDR2: KGHDR and SFDVKD. The CDR3 consists of 14 residues. The CDR3 here is CATSEGSGPYEQYF. The CDR3 coding sequence is TGTGCCACCAGTGAGGGATCGGGCCCCTACGAGCAGTACTTC.